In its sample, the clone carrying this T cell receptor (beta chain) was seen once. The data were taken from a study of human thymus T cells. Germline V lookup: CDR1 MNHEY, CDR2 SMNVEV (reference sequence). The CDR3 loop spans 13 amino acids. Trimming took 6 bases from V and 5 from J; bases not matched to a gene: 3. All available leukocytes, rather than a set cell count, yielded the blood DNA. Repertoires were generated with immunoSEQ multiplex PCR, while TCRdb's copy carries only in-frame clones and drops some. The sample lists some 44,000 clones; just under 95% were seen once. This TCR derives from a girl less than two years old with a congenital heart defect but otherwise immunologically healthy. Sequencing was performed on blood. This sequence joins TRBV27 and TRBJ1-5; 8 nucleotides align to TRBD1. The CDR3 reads CASRTGGDQPQHF. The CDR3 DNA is TGTGCCAGCAGAACAGGGGGGGATCAGCCCCAGCATTTT.